The rows below give T cell receptor beta chains drawn from one sample of a study of blood T cell repertoires in COVID-19. Repertoires were generated with immunoSEQ multiplex PCR, while TCRdb's copy carries only in-frame clones and drops some. The sample lists 150,000 to 200,000 clones; 80% to 85% were seen once. What was sequenced was peripheral blood. The receptors come from a woman in her seventies with COVID-19, enrolled during active disease. CDR3s include the opening cysteine and the closing phenylalanine or tryptophan. Each record gives: clone size, J gene, V gene, D gene, CDR3 DNA, CDR3 protein. The D gene is left open where the match is weak. Clone size is stated in some rows and not others, as once, few, many or a class when expanded.

>NA|TRBJ1-1|TRBV5-4|TRBD1
TGTGCCAGCAGCTCCACGGGACAGGGAAGAAGGACTGAAGCTTTCTTT
CASSSTGQGRRTEAFF
>NA|TRBJ1-1|TRBV10-3|TRBD1
TGTGCCATCAGTGAGTCGGGACAGGGCCAACTCTTT
CAISESGQGQLF
>NA|TRBJ1-2|TRBV29-1|TRBD1
TGCAGCGTTGCTGGGGACAGGGGGCAAGGCTACACCTTC
CSVAGDRGQGYTF
>NA|TRBJ1-1|TRBV6-2/TRBV6-3|NA
TGTGCCAGCAGTTCGCCGCGTGGACTCCGAATGAACACTGAAGCTTTCTTT
CASSSPRGLRMNTEAFF
>NA|TRBJ2-5|TRBV5-1|NA
TGCGCCAGCAGCTTGGAGGCAGGGTGGGAGACCCAGTACTTC
CASSLEAGWETQYF
>NA|TRBJ2-1|TRBV18|TRBD2
TGTGCCAGCTCACCACGAGGGACTAGCGCGAACAATGAGCAGTTCTTC
CASSPRGTSANNEQFF
>NA|TRBJ2-5|TRBV2|NA
TGTGCCAGCGTCTGGGCACTCCAAGAGACCCAGTACTTC
CASVWALQETQYF
>NA|TRBJ1-1|TRBV5-5|NA
TGTGCCAGCAGCTTGTTATTCGGGGACACTGAAGCTTTCTTT
CASSLLFGDTEAFF
>NA|TRBJ1-5|TRBV28|NA
TGTGCCAGCATTCGGGGAGGCAATCAGCCCCAGCATTTT
CASIRGGNQPQHF
>NA|TRBJ1-2|TRBV10-3|TRBD1
TGTGCCATCAGTTTAGACAGGGAGGCCTATGGCTACACCTTC
CAISLDREAYGYTF
>NA|TRBJ2-1|TRBV5-1|NA
TGCGCCAGCAGGGAGCGGGCAACCTACAATGAGCAGTTCTTC
CASRERATYNEQFF
>NA|TRBJ2-2|TRBV10-1|NA
TGCGCCAGCAGTGGGGCGTTGGGCACCGGGGAGCTGTTTTTT
CASSGALGTGELFF
>NA|TRBJ2-7|TRBV19|NA
TGTGCCAGTTCCGGGACACTTCTCTACGAGCAGTACTTC
CASSGTLLYEQYF
>NA|TRBJ2-5|TRBV11-2|NA
TGTGCCAGCAGCATCAGAGAGACCCAGTACTTC
CASSIRETQYF
>NA|TRBJ1-2|TRBV12-5|TRBD1
TGTGCTAGTGGAGAGACAGGGCCTGGGGGCTACACCTTC
CASGETGPGGYTF
>NA|TRBJ1-2|TRBV19|NA
TGTGCCAGTACCAGGGCAGACTATGGCTACACCTTC
CASTRADYGYTF
>NA|TRBJ2-6|TRBV11-2|TRBD1
TGTGCCAGCAGCTTAGGGGCAGGGGGATTCTCTGGGGCCAACGTCCTGACTTTC
CASSLGAGGFSGANVLTF
>few|TRBJ2-3|TRBV9|TRBD2
TGTGCCAGCAGCCAAACTAGCGGGGGCTCCCCTAGCACAGATACGCAGTATTTT
CASSQTSGGSPSTDTQYF
>NA|TRBJ1-1|TRBV5-1|NA
TGCGCCAGCAGCCCCGGGACACCGAACACTGAAGCTTTCTTT
CASSPGTPNTEAFF
>NA|TRBJ2-7|TRBV3-1/TRBV3-2|NA
TGTGCCAGCAGCCAAAGGGGTCAAGTGCAGTACTTC
CASSQRGQVQYF
>NA|TRBJ2-7|TRBV6-5|NA
TGTGCCGCCAAGAGTGGGGACACCAGATCCTACGAGCAGTACTTC
CAAKSGDTRSYEQYF
>NA|TRBJ2-6|TRBV4-2|NA
TGTGCCAGCAGCCAAGAAACCGGGTCTGGGGCCAACGTCCTGACTTTC
CASSQETGSGANVLTF
>NA|TRBJ1-1|TRBV7-8|NA
TGTGCCAGCAGCCGGAAGAGGGCGAACACTGAAGCTTTCTTT
CASSRKRANTEAFF
>NA|TRBJ1-1|TRBV28|NA
TGTGCCACTAGTTTAATACCTTTCCGGGGGGCGGCTGAAGCTTTCTTT
CATSLIPFRGAAEAFF
>NA|TRBJ2-1|TRBV5-1|NA
TGCGCCAGCAGCAAAGCCGGGGGCTCGGCTAGCGGAAGCGTCACCTACAATGAGCAGTTCTTC
CASSKAGGSASGSVTYNEQFF
>NA|TRBJ2-1|TRBV29-1|TRBD2
TGCAGCGTACTGCGGGGGATGGGTAATGAGCAGTTCTTC
CSVLRGMGNEQFF
>NA|TRBJ1-2|TRBV20-1|NA
TGCAGTGCTAGTTTCCAAACGGACTATGGCTACACCTTC
CSASFQTDYGYTF
>NA|TRBJ1-5|TRBV6-6|TRBD1
TGTGCCAGCAGTTCGCCCACAGGGGTTGATCAGCCCCAGCATTTT
CASSSPTGVDQPQHF
>NA|TRBJ2-3|TRBV7-2|TRBD2
TGTGCCAGCGGTTCGGGGGGGCGCGGATGGGATACGCAGTATTTT
CASGSGGRGWDTQYF